This entry lists 9 T cell receptor beta chains sequenced from one sample in a study of immune heterogeneity within non-small cell lung tumors (dated by TCRdb to about 2018). Genomic DNA extracted from bulk tumor tissue served as TCR template, with 600 to 700 ng gDNA amplified per sample. Multiple biopsies per primary tumor were taken during surgery, spaced as far apart as possible within the tumor mass. The study cohort was described as untreated, and the patients were newly diagnosed NSCLC cases having curative surgery. The instrument was a HiSeq X Ten. A multiplex PCR system amplified the TCR beta CDR3 region, with a first 10-cycle round using 32 V-gene forward and 13 J-gene reverse primers. TCRdb reworked the public reads: Q25 trimming with fastp, MiXCR clone assembly, productive beta chains retained. One record per CDR3 amino acid sequence lists the most common genes and DNA. This sample comprises 14,000 to 15,000 distinct CDR3 sequences, approximately 30% of them detected only once. The top ten constitute roughly 5.2% of the sample.

The sequenced sample consisted of lung tumor tissue. Receptors originate from a man aged 40-50 years with non-small cell lung cancer.

This clonotype ranks as medium-sized. V is TRBV10-1 and J is TRBJ1-6; D remains unclear. The length of the CDR3 is 15 residues. The germline gives CDR1 WNHNN, CDR2 SYGVQD (reference sequence). V lost 6 bases to trimming and J lost 9 bases, with 18 bases between them. The CDR3 sequence: CASSLDTTPSSPLHF. The CDR3 bases are TGCGCCAGCAGCCTCGACACAACACCGAGTTCACCCCTCCACTTT.

Relative to its sample, this clonotype is medium-sized. The rearrangement joins TRBV13 to TRBJ2-1; D is possibly TRBD1 or TRBD2 (5 bases each). V lost 0 bases to trimming and J lost 10 bases, with 13 bases between them. The CDR3 runs 14 residues. Germline V CDR1 and CDR2: PRHDT, FYEKMQ (reference sequence). DNA for the CDR3: TGTGCCAGCAGCTTAGGGGGGATGGGGGTCGAGCAGTTCTTC. Translation: CASSLGGMGVEQFF.

This clonotype has only one observation. A read error is possible here, since a much larger clone lies one base away. J is TRBJ2-5 and V is TRBV7-2, with D unresolved. The CDR3 is 14 residues long. The germline V gene encodes CDR1 SGHTA and CDR2 FQGNSA. This CDR3 is CGSSPSRSQETQYF. In DNA form, the CDR3 reads TGTGGCAGCAGCCCCAGCCGCTCCCAAGAGACCCAGTACTTC.

The chain joins TRBV6-2 or TRBV6-3 to TRBJ2-5, with D unresolved. Trimming took off 8 bases at V and 3 bases at J, with 13 bases between the two ends. Per germline, CDR1 MNHEY and CDR2 SVGEGT. CDR3 length: 13 residues. CDR3 sequence reads: CASALTSKETQYF. The CDR3 DNA follows: TGTGCCAGCGCCCTGACTTCAAAAGAGACCCAGTACTTC.

In its sample, this clonotype was seen a few times. One end of the junction varies from germline; a read error may be responsible. J is TRBJ2-5 and V is TRBV11-3; 15 nucleotides match TRBD2. The CDR3 consists of 17 residues. Per the germline V gene, CDR1 is SGHNT and CDR2 is YENEEA. The CDR3 bases are TGTGACAGCAGCCGCGGACTAGCGGGAGGGCGATGGGAGACCCAGTACTTC. Residues: CDSSRGLAGGRWETQYF.

The table lists this clonotype with many counts. The chain links TRBV5-1 to TRBJ2-7, with 8 bases lining up with TRBD1. V lost 2 bases and J lost 6; bases outside the gene matches: 7. The CDR3 totals 14 residues. The germline CDR1 and CDR2 sequences are SGHRS and YFSETQ. DNA for the CDR3: TGCGCCAGCAGCTTTACCCAGGGGGCGGGCGAGCAGTACTTC. Protein: CASSFTQGAGEQYF.

The table lists this clonotype with many counts. J is TRBJ2-2 and V is TRBV20-1; 7 positions match TRBD1. V lost 6 bases, J lost 0 bases, and 4 bases stayed unmatched. Germline V gives CDR1 DFQATT, CDR2 SNEGSKA (reference sequence). This CDR3 comprises 14 residues. CDR3 residues: CSASQGANTGELFF. The CDR3 DNA reads TGCAGTGCGAGTCAGGGGGCGAACACCGGGGAGCTGTTTTTT.

This clonotype was seen many times. The genes are TRBV20-1 and TRBJ2-3; either TRBD1 or TRBD2 may fit D (5 bases each). With 3 bases removed from V and 4 bases from J, the gap between germline ends came to 11 bases. Germline-derived CDR1 and CDR2 are DFQATT and SNEGSKA (reference sequence). The CDR3 spans 13 residues. The CDR3: CSASRGDADTQYF. CDR3 sequence (DNA): TGCAGTGCTAGTAGGGGAGACGCAGATACGCAGTATTTT.

V and J are TRBV29-1 and TRBJ2-1; D not certain. Trimming cost V 6 bases and J 9 bases, with 9 bases left between them. The length of the CDR3 is 10 residues. The germline V gene has CDR1 SQVTM and CDR2 ANQGSEA. The CDR3 protein is CSVLDGEQFF. In DNA, the CDR3 is TGCAGCGTACTGGACGGTGAGCAGTTCTTC.